This T cell receptor (beta chain) was sequenced in a study of cytomegalovirus exposure and HLA in healthy donors. J lost 4 bases, V lost 5 bases, and 6 bases had no gene match. Germline-derived CDR1 and CDR2 are SGHTA and FQGNSA. The CDR3 spans 14 residues. The PCR had 60 Vbeta and 13 Jbeta primers. The method was immunoSEQ multiplex PCR; TCRdb's version includes in-frame clones alone and lacks a portion of them. The sample totals 100,000 to 150,000 clones; its top ten clones hold less than 3%. The sequencing sample was made of PBMCs. The V call is TRBV7-2, the J call TRBJ2-3, with 7 positions matching TRBD1. This receptor was obtained from a young man in good health and CMV-seronegative. The CDR3 region is CASSLQGWADTQYF. The CDR3 nucleotides read TGTGCCAGCAGCCTACAGGGGTGGGCAGATACGCAGTATTTT.